The 14 T cell receptor beta chains below come from one sample, sequenced in a study of cytomegalovirus exposure and HLA in healthy donors. The PCR made use of 60 Vbeta and 13 Jbeta primers. TCRdb keeps only in-frame clones here, not all; method: immunoSEQ multiplex PCR. Counted here are 69,000 or so clones, roughly 74% occurring once; the ten biggest clones make up 11%. Sample: PBMCs. The receptor source for this set is an older woman in good health and CMV-seropositive.

As for this clone: Here the CDR3 omits its conserved ending phenylalanine or tryptophan, so a read error is the likely source. The CDR3 DNA reads as TGTGCCTGGAGCGCCGGGACAGGGGTGGGTACAGATACGCAGTATGTT. Its protein product is CAWSAGTGVGTDTQYV. The chain is built from TRBV30 and TRBJ2-3; 10 bases match TRBD1. V trimming: 3 bases; J trimming: 3 bases; junction bases outside the gene matches: 9. Germline CDR1 is GTSNPN and CDR2 is SVGIG (reference sequence). The CDR3 extends over 16 amino acids.

The rearrangement links TRBV21-1 to TRBJ1-2; TRBD1, the table's D call, was not compared with the DNA. TRBV21-1 has pseudogene status. This CDR3 is 14 amino acids long. CDR3 amino acids: CASSPTKGEYGYTF. CDR3 coding DNA: TGTGCCAGCAGCCCTACCAAGGGGGAATATGGCTACACCTTC.

This chain connects TRBV6-1 to TRBJ1-1, with D perhaps TRBD1 (5 bases). V lost 4 bases to trimming and J lost 8 bases, with 14 bases between them. Germline V gene data show CDR1 as MNHNS and CDR2 as SASEGT. The CDR3 runs to 13 residues. CDR3 sequence: CASSGSTVSEAFF. CDR3 nucleotides: TGTGCCAGCAGTGGCTCGACAGTTTCGGAAGCTTTCTTT.

The CDR3 sequence is CASSKRTGREQETQYF. Here the CDR3 DNA reads TGTGCCAGCAGCAAAAGGACAGGGCGGGAACAAGAGACCCAGTACTTC. This rearrangement joins TRBV5-4 to TRBJ2-5; TRBD1 matches 8 bases. V lost 4 bases and J lost 2; bases outside the gene matches: 10. This CDR3 has 16 amino acids. The germline V gene has CDR1 SGHNT and CDR2 YYREEE (reference sequence).

The genes are TRBV7-9 and TRBJ1-6; D may be TRBD1 (5 bases). This CDR3 spans 14 amino acids. V lost 1 base and J lost 7, with 8 bases in between. The V gene's germline CDR1 is SEHNR and CDR2 FQNEAQ (reference sequence). In DNA, the CDR3 is TGTGCCAGCAGCTTAGACCAGGGCAATTCACCCCTCCACTTT. Its protein product is CASSLDQGNSPLHF.

V and J are TRBV6-5 and TRBJ2-5, with 11 bases fitting TRBD2. The J call may be mistaken, given a closer DNA end match to TRBJ2-7. Germline CDR1 MNHEY, CDR2 SVGAGI. The CDR3 length is 16 residues. The CDR3 spells CASSYSTSGAFYEQYF. The DNA for the CDR3 is TGTGCCAGCAGTTACTCGACTAGCGGGGCCTTCTACGAGCAGTACTTC.

This clone appeared a few times. The chain joins TRBV4-1 to TRBJ2-7, with D unresolved. V was shortened by 2 bases and J by 6 bases, with 11 bases between the two germline ends. The CDR3 extends over 13 amino acids. Germline V gene data show CDR1 as MGHRA and CDR2 as YSYEKL. The chain's CDR3 is CASSQRLESEQYF. The CDR3 region has the DNA TGCGCCAGCAGCCAAAGACTGGAGAGCGAGCAGTACTTC.

V is TRBV6-5 and J is TRBJ1-1; perhaps TRBD1 as D (5 bases). V lost 5 bases, J lost 4 bases, and 14 bases lay in between. CDR1 MNHEY and CDR2 SVGAGI come from the germline V gene. This CDR3 spans 14 amino acids. CDR3 sequence (DNA): TGTGCCAGCAGTGGATTCAGGGTAGGCACTGAAGCTTTCTTT. Protein product: CASSGFRVGTEAFF.

The chain employs TRBV6-4 and TRBJ1-6; D perhaps matches TRBD1 (6 bases). The germline V gene encodes CDR1 MRHNA and CDR2 SNTAGT. The CDR3 covers 12 residues. Trimming took off 6 bases at V and 11 bases at J, with 11 bases between the two ends. This chain's CDR3 is CASRSGGPPLHF. DNA of the CDR3: TGTGCCAGCAGGTCGGGGGGGCCACCCCTCCACTTT.

This clone was seen more than once but under ten times. The CDR3 spells CASSLDTGYGYTF. The CDR3 DNA reads as TGCGCCAGCAGCCTCGACACCGGCTATGGCTACACCTTC. This rearrangement joins TRBV4-1 to TRBJ1-2, with unresolved D. V lost 4 bases, J lost 4 bases, and 10 bases lay in between. There are 13 residues in the CDR3. CDR1 and CDR2 from the germline V gene are MGHRA and YSYEKL.

This chain connects TRBV30 to TRBJ1-2; D is unclear. V lost 4 bases to trimming and J lost 8 bases, with 11 bases between them. Germline values: CDR1 GTSNPN, CDR2 SVGIG (reference sequence). The CDR3 loop spans 11 amino acids. The CDR3 region has the DNA TGTGCCTGGAACCAGGAGGGCGGCTACACCTTC. Translating it yields CAWNQEGGYTF.

In its sample, this clone was seen once. At one boundary the junction diverges from the germline segment, which might be a read error. Other DNA sequences of this sample code for an identical CDR3. This sequence joins TRBV7-3 and TRBJ1-6; 7 nucleotides agree with TRBD1. The CDR3 is made up of 16 amino acids. In germline, CDR1 is SGHTA, CDR2 FQGTGA. The CDR3 DNA follows: TGTGCCAGCAGCTTAGACAGGGTCGGGTATAATTCCCCCCTCCACTTT. Translated: CASSLDRVGYNSPLHF.

V is TRBV7-9 and J is TRBJ1-4; the D is unclear. The CDR3 loop spans 17 amino acids. The germline V gene has CDR1 SEHNR and CDR2 FQNEAQ (reference sequence). V lost 3 bases, J lost 8 bases, and 22 bases lay in between. CDR3 region: CASSFKKSGPPEEKLFF. The CDR3 coding sequence is TGTGCCAGCAGCTTTAAAAAATCCGGCCCACCGGAGGAAAAACTGTTTTTT.

This clone was observed a few times. The chain carries TRBV9 and TRBJ1-2; perhaps TRBD1 as D (5 bases). The CDR3 runs to 15 residues. Trimming stripped 4 bases from V and 0 bases from J, with 13 bases between. Germline V lookup: CDR1 SGDLS, CDR2 YYNGEE. The CDR3 nucleotides are TGTGCCAGCAGCCCCCAGACAGAAGCTAACTATGGCTACACCTTC. Its translation is CASSPQTEANYGYTF.